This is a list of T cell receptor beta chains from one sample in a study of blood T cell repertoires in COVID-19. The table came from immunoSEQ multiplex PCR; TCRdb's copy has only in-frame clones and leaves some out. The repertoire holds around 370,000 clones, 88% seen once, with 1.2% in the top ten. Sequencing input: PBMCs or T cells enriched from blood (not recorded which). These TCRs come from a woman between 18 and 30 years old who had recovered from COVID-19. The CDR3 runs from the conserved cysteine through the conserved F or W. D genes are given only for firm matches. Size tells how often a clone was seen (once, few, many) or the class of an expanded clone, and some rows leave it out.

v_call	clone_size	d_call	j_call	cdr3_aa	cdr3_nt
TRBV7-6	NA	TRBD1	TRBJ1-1	CASSGGQGNTEAFF	TGTGCCAGCAGCGGGGGACAGGGCAACACTGAAGCTTTCTTT
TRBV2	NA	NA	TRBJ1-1	CASSEWEDENTEAFF	TGTGCCAGCAGTGAATGGGAGGATGAGAACACTGAAGCTTTCTTT
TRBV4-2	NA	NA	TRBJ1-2	CASSQVKAQNYGYTF	TGTGCCAGCAGCCAAGTAAAAGCGCAGAACTATGGCTACACCTTC
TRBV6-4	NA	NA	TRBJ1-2	CASSEEAVSYGYTF	TGTGCCAGCAGTGAAGAGGCCGTGTCCTATGGCTACACCTTC
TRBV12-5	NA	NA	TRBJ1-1	CASGSYGWGVDTEAFF	TGTGCTAGTGGTTCGTACGGTTGGGGGGTTGACACTGAAGCTTTCTTT
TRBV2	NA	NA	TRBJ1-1	CASVLGSGSEAFF	TGTGCCAGCGTTCTGGGGTCGGGGAGTGAAGCTTTCTTT
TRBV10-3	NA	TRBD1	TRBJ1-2	CAIRAVSGDRVGYTF	TGTGCCATCAGGGCGGTCTCGGGCGACAGGGTTGGCTACACCTTC
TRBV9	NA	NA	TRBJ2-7	CASSRTSTYEQYF	TGTGCCAGCAGCAGGACATCTACCTACGAGCAGTACTTC
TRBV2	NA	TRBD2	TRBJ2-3	CASSAGTSGGAVDTQYF	TGTGCCAGCAGTGCCGGGACTAGCGGGGGGGCTGTAGATACGCAGTATTTT
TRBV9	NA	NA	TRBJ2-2	CASSVGTVNTGELFF	TGTGCCAGCAGCGTAGGGACAGTGAACACCGGGGAGCTGTTTTTT
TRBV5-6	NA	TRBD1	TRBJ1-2	CASSRGHYGYTF	TGTGCCAGCAGCAGGGGGCACTATGGCTACACCTTC
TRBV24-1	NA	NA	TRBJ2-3	CATSDLQGTMMHTQYF	TGTGCCACCAGTGATTTGCAGGGGACCATGATGCATACGCAGTATTTT
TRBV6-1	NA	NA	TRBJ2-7	CASSERFYSYEQYF	TGTGCCAGCAGTGAGAGGTTCTACTCCTACGAGCAGTACTTC
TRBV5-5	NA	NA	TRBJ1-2	CASSSTGFGYGYTF	TGTGCCAGCAGCAGTACAGGGTTTGGCTATGGCTACACCTTC
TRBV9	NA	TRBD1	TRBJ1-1	CASSPLKDRVAEAFF	TGTGCCAGCAGCCCTCTAAAGGACAGGGTGGCTGAAGCTTTCTTT
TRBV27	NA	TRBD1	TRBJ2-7	CASSLFLDAKTGAPYEQYF	TGTGCCAGCAGTTTATTCCTGGATGCTAAGACAGGGGCGCCCTACGAGCAGTACTTC
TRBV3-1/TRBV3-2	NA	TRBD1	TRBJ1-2	CASSQALDREHYGYTF	TGTGCCAGCAGCCAAGCGTTGGACAGGGAGCACTATGGCTACACCTTC
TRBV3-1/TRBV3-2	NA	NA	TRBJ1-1	CASSTPGTTEAFF	TGTGCCAGCAGCACCCCGGGAACCACTGAAGCTTTCTTT
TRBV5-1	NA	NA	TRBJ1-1	CASSLVGGRTEAFF	TGCGCCAGCAGCTTGGTCGGGGGGCGCACTGAAGCTTTCTTT
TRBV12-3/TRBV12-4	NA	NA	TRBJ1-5	CASSWGGNQPQHF	TGTGCCAGCAGCTGGGGGGGGAATCAGCCCCAGCATTTT
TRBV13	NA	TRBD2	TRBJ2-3	CASSLPGLAGGKWRDTQYF	TGTGCCAGCAGCCTACCGGGACTAGCGGGGGGGAAGTGGAGAGATACGCAGTATTTT
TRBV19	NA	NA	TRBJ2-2	CASRVTATGELFF	TGTGCCAGTAGGGTGACTGCCACCGGGGAGCTGTTTTTT
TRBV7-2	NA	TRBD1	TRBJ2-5	CASSAWDSPQETQYF	TGTGCCAGCAGCGCATGGGACAGCCCACAAGAGACCCAGTACTTC
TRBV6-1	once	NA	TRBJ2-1	CASSETLHTYRGGQFF	TGTGCCAGCAGTGAAACCCTGCACACCTACAGGGGAGGGCAGTTCTTC
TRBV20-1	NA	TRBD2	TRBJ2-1	CSASKSRSGGEQFF	TGCAGTGCTAGTAAGTCGCGCAGCGGGGGTGAGCAGTTCTTC
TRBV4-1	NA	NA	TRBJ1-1	CASRNPVNTEAFF	TGCGCCAGCAGGAACCCAGTGAACACTGAAGCTTTCTTT
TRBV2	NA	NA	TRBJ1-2	CASSLDSYGYTF	TGTGCCAGCAGTCTGGACAGCTATGGCTACACCTTC
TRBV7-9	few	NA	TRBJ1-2	CASSLPGRTYGYTF	TGTGCCAGCAGCTTGCCAGGAAGAACCTATGGCTACACCTTC
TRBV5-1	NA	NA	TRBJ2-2	CASSSTFGRGTGELFF	TGCGCCAGCAGCTCGACTTTCGGGCGGGGTACCGGGGAGCTGTTTTTT
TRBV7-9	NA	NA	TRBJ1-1	CASSLASGRGGTEAFF	TGTGCCAGCAGCTTAGCTTCCGGGAGGGGAGGCACTGAAGCTTTCTTT
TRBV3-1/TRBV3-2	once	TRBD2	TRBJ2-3	CASSSRGGITDTQYF	TGTGCCAGCAGCTCGCGGGGGGGGATCACAGATACGCAGTATTTT
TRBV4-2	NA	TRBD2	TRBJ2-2	CASSPRGRGVSGELFF	TGTGCCAGCAGCCCCCGGGGGCGGGGGGTCAGCGGGGAGCTGTTTTTT
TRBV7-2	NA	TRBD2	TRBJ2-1	CASSLEASGGSYNEQFF	TGTGCCAGCAGCTTAGAGGCTAGCGGGGGCTCCTACAATGAGCAGTTCTTC
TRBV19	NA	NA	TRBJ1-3	CASSPRTETGNTIYF	TGTGCCAGTAGTCCTCGGACAGAAACTGGAAACACCATATATTTT
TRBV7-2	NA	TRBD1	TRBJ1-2	CASSFTTGSWFNYGYTF	TGTGCCAGCAGTTTTACGACAGGGTCGTGGTTTAACTATGGCTACACCTTC
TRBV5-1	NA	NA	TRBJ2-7	CASSFISETYEQYF	TGCGCCAGCAGCTTTATTAGCGAGACCTACGAGCAGTACTTC
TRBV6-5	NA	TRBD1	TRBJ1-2	CASSPGTGGRGYTF	TGTGCCAGCAGTCCCGGGACAGGGGGCCGTGGCTACACCTTC
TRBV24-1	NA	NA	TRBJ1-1	CATRTGPEAFF	TGTGCCACCCGCACAGGGCCTGAAGCTTTCTTT
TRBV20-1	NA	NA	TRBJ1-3	CSARPGDTIYF	TGCAGTGCTAGGCCGGGGGACACCATATATTTT
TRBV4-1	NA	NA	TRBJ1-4	CASSQEWRGKLFF	TGCGCCAGCAGCCAAGAATGGAGAGGAAAACTGTTTTTT
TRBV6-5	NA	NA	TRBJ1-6	CASRGSSYNSPLHF	TGTGCCAGCCGGGGAAGCTCCTATAATTCACCCCTCCACTTT
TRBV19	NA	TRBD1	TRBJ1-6	CASSFTSGTGGNNSPLHF	TGTGCCAGTAGTTTTACCTCCGGGACAGGGGGGAATAATTCACCCCTCCACTTT
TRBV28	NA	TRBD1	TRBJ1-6	CASSLRDRNSPLHF	TGTGCCAGCAGTTTAAGGGACAGGAATTCACCCCTCCACTTT
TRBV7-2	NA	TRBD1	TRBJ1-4	CASSDRGGEKLFF	TGTGCCAGCAGCGACAGGGGTGGTGAAAAACTGTTTTTT
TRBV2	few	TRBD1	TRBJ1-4	CASSEGTGVRKLFF	TGTGCCAGCAGTGAAGGGACAGGGGTAAGGAAACTGTTTTTT
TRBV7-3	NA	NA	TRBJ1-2	CASSGSYNYGYTF	TGTGCCAGCAGCGGGAGCTACAACTATGGCTACACCTTC
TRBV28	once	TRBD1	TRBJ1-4	CASSFPRGATNEKLFF	TGTGCCAGCAGTTTCCCCAGGGGGGCCACTAATGAAAAACTGTTTTTT
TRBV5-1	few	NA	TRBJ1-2	CASSLGQGPIYGYTF	TGCGCCAGCAGCTTGGGGCAGGGCCCAATCTATGGCTACACCTTC
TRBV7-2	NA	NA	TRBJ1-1	CASSSQGFTEAFF	TGTGCCAGCAGCTCACAGGGTTTCACTGAAGCTTTCTTT
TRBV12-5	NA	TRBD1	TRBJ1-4	CASGLVWRGPTNEKLFF	TGTGCTAGTGGTTTGGTTTGGAGGGGGCCGACTAATGAAAAACTGTTTTTT
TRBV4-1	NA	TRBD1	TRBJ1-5	CASSQDAGGTGPQHF	TGCGCCAGCAGCCAAGACGCAGGGGGTACCGGGCCCCAGCATTTT
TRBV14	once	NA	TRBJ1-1	CASSQTGARNTEAFF	TGTGCCAGCAGCCAAACGGGAGCCAGGAACACTGAAGCTTTCTTT
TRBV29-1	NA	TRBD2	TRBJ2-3	CSVEDLLAGGRSQYF	TGCAGCGTTGAAGATCTACTAGCGGGGGGGCGTTCGCAGTATTTT
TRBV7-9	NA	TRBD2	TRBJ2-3	CASSLTSALTDTQYF	TGTGCCAGCAGCCTGACTAGCGCCCTCACAGATACGCAGTATTTT
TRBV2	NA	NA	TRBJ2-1	CASSAPSGFNEQFF	TGTGCCAGCAGTGCCCCCAGCGGTTTCAATGAGCAGTTCTTC
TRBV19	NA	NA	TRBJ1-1	CASSSLAPEAFF	TGTGCCAGTAGTAGCCTAGCCCCCGAAGCTTTCTTT
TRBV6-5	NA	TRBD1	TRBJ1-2	CASSYRRTGPYGYTF	TGTGCCAGCAGTTACAGGAGGACAGGGCCCTATGGCTACACCTTC
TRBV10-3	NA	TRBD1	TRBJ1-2	CAISDPGTGVHGYTF	TGTGCCATCAGTGACCCCGGGACAGGGGTCCATGGCTACACCTTC
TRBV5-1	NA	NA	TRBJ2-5	CASSLLGGLEETQYF	TGCGCCAGCAGCTTATTGGGGGGGCTAGAGGAGACCCAGTACTTC
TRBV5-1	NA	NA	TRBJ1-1	CASSSAGRSGNTEAFF	TGCGCCAGCAGCTCGGCGGGGAGATCGGGGAACACTGAAGCTTTCTTT